Below, 2 T cell receptor beta chains from the same sample are listed, as sequenced in a study of cytomegalovirus exposure and HLA in healthy donors. PCR employed 60 Vbeta and 13 Jbeta primers. TCRdb's table, derived via immunoSEQ multiplex PCR, lists solely in-frame clones and lacks some. The sample includes about 160,000 clones, around 79% of them seen just once. The sequenced material came from PBMCs. The receptor set was obtained from a middle-aged man in good health and CMV-seronegative.

This chain connects TRBV13 to TRBJ1-4, with D perhaps matching TRBD1 (5 bases). There are 15 residues in the CDR3. V lost 5 bases to trimming and J lost 3 bases, with 13 bases between them. CDR1 and CDR2 (germline): PRHDT, FYEKMQ (reference sequence). The CDR3 coding sequence is TGTGCCAGCAGCCCCTGGGGGGAGGCTAATGAAAAACTGTTTTTT. It translates to CASSPWGEANEKLFF.

This chain links TRBV7-9 with TRBJ1-2; 9 nucleotides align to TRBD1. This CDR3 comprises 14 residues. In germline, CDR1 is SEHNR, CDR2 FQNEAQ (reference sequence). V lost 5 bases, J lost 6 bases, and 7 bases stayed unmatched. CDR3 region: CASSPGTGWDGYTF. CDR3 DNA sequence: TGTGCCAGCAGCCCAGGGACAGGGTGGGATGGCTACACCTTC.